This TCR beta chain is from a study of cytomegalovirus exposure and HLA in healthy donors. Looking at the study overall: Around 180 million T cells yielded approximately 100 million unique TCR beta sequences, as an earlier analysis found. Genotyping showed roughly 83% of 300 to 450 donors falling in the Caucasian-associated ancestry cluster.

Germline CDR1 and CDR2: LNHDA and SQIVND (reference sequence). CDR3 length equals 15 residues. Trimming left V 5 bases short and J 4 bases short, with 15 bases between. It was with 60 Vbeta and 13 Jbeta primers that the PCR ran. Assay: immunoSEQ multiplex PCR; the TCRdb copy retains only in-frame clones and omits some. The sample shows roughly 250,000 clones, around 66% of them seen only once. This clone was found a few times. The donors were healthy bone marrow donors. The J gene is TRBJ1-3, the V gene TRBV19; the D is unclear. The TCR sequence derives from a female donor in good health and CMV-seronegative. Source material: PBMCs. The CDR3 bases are TGTGCCAGTAGTGGCCAGCGCGCGATCGGAAACACCATATATTTT. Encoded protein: CASSGQRAIGNTIYF.